One sample yielded the 6 T cell receptor beta chains listed below, sequenced in a study of cytomegalovirus exposure and HLA in healthy donors. A multiplex PCR was run with 60 Vbeta primers and 13 Jbeta primers. TCRdb's copy holds only in-frame clones and misses some; the assay was immunoSEQ multiplex PCR. The sample carries 100,000 or so clones, less than 80% recorded once. The specimen sequenced was PBMCs. These receptors were taken from a young man in good health and CMV-seropositive.

This clone was detected a few times. V usage is TRBV4-1 and J usage is TRBJ2-2; TRBD1 matches 7 bases. Germline CDR1 reads MGHRA; CDR2 reads YSYEKL. This CDR3 has 16 residues. V was clipped by 3 bases and J by 0 bases; unmatched bases: 4. The CDR3 region is CASSQAGTANTGELFF. CDR3 nucleotides: TGCGCCAGCAGCCAGGCCGGGACAGCGAACACCGGGGAGCTGTTTTTT.

The chain employs TRBV29-1 and TRBJ2-5; 10 nucleotides align to TRBD1. CDR1 SQVTM and CDR2 ANQGSEA come from the germline V gene. V was pared by 8 bases and J by 4 bases, with 4 bases of the junction left unmatched. This CDR3 contains 12 residues. Written as DNA, the CDR3 is TGCAGCACCAGACAGGGGGCAGAGACCCAGTACTTC. The encoded protein is CSTRQGAETQYF.

This chain uses TRBV5-1 with TRBJ1-2; no reliable D call. CDR3 size: 14 residues. Between the trimmed V and J ends, which lost 4 bases and 1 base, there was a span of 11 bases. Germline loops: CDR1 SGHRS, CDR2 YFSETQ. The DNA of the CDR3 is TGCGCCAGCAGCGAGGACGGGAATAACTATGGCTACACCTTC. Encoded protein: CASSEDGNNYGYTF. The full variable domain, with the rest looked up from reference TRBV5-1 and TRBJ1-2, is KAGVTQTPRYLIKTRGQQVTLSCSPISGHRSVSWYQQTPGQGLQFLFEYFSETQRNKGNFPGRFSGRQFSNSRSEMNVSTLELGDSALYLCASSEDGNNYGYTFGSGTRLTVV.

This clone was detected a few times. The chain recombines TRBV11-2 with TRBJ1-6; the D is unclear. The germline V gene has CDR1 SGHAT and CDR2 FQNNGV. This CDR3 contains 16 residues. V lost 5 bases, J lost 5 bases, and 16 bases lay in between. CDR3 nucleotides: TGTGCCAGCAGCCCTCGTTCGCGTCGGGATAATTCACCCCTCCACTTT. It yields the protein CASSPRSRRDNSPLHF. Filled out from reference TRBV11-2 and TRBJ1-6, the complete variable domain reads EAGVAQSPRYKIIEKRQSVAFWCNPISGHATLYWYQQILGQGPKLLIQFQNNGVVDDSQLPKDRFSAERLKGVDSTLKIQPAKLEDSAVYLCASSPRSRRDNSPLHFGNGTRLTVT.

CDR3 residues: CASSQGLAWETQYF. The CDR3 DNA follows: TGTGCCAGCAGCCAGGGACTAGCTTGGGAGACCCAGTACTTC. This chain uses TRBV7-9 with TRBJ2-5, with 9 bases matching TRBD2. The V and J ends lost 5 bases and 5 bases, in that order; junction bases with no gene match: 6. The CDR3 runs 14 residues. CDR1 is SEHNR, CDR2 FQNEAQ, per germline (reference sequence).

Comment on this clone: A read error may produce the germline difference seen at one junction end. The chain recombines TRBV7-9 with TRBJ1-1, with a weak D call TRBD1 (5 bases). The CDR3 covers 14 residues. Germline CDR1 reads SEHNR; CDR2 reads FQNEAQ (reference sequence). The CDR3 nucleotides are TGTGCCAGCAACTTAAATCAGGGGAACACTGAAGCTTTCTTT. Its protein is CASNLNQGNTEAFF. Combining the CDR3 with reference TRBV7-9 and TRBJ1-1 gives the whole variable domain DTGVSQNPRHKITKRGQNVTFRCDPISEHNRLYWYRQTLGQGPEFLTYFQNEAQLEKSRLLSDRFSAERPKGSFSTLEIQRTEQGDSAMYLCASNLNQGNTEAFFGQGTRLTVV.